This passage covers 12 T cell receptor beta chains from one sample sequenced in a study of response to subunit inactivated influenza vaccine. A single record per CDR3 protein comes from TCRdb applying MiXCR to the RT-PCR reads. The profile shows about 580,000 distinct CDR3 sequences, around 13% of them singletons. The sample was PBMCs from blood, taken 11 to 12 days after vaccination. Every receptor here comes from a man aged 50-59 years who received an inactivated influenza vaccine.

This clonotype showed up just a few times. The V call is TRBV11-3, the J call TRBJ2-1; 7 nucleotides align to TRBD2. Germline CDR1 reads SGHNT; CDR2 reads YENEEA. This CDR3 is built from 15 residues. The J segment lost 6 bases and the V segment lost 1 base, leaving 6 bases of the junction unmatched. This CDR3 is CASSLGRTSSNEQFF. In DNA, the CDR3 is TGTGCCAGCAGCTTAGGGCGGACTAGTTCCAATGAGCAGTTCTTC.

The table lists this clonotype with a few counts. The chain is built from TRBV18 and TRBJ2-7; TRBD1 agrees at 7 bases. V shed 3 bases, J shed 2 bases, and the junction held 7 bases outside the gene matches. The V gene's germline CDR1 is KGHSH and CDR2 LQKENI. This CDR3 comprises 15 residues. The DNA for the CDR3 is TGTGCCAGCTCACCTAAGAGACAGGGCCCCTACGAGCAGTACTTC. Translating it yields CASSPKRQGPYEQYF.

The chain has TRBV18 and TRBJ1-1, with D possibly being TRBD1 (6 bases). Germline CDR1 is KGHSH and CDR2 is LQKENI. Trimming took 3 bases from V and 11 from J, leaving 13 bases between them. This CDR3 has 12 amino acids. The CDR3 loop reads CASSPLTGGAFF. DNA of the CDR3: TGTGCCAGCTCACCCCTGACAGGAGGCGCTTTCTTT.

V usage is TRBV11-2 and J usage is TRBJ2-1; D is uncertain. V was shortened by 1 base and J by 1 base, with 8 bases between the two germline ends. The CDR3 extends over 15 amino acids. The germline V gene encodes CDR1 SGHAT and CDR2 FQNNGV. CDR3 nucleotide sequence: TGTGCCAGCAGCTTAGGGTATTTTTCCTACAATGAGCAGTTCTTC. Amino acid sequence: CASSLGYFSYNEQFF.

This clonotype was seen a few times. The genes are TRBV3-1 and TRBJ1-2, with D uncertain. The germline V and J ends were trimmed by 1 base and 0 bases, with 9 bases remaining between them. Germline-derived CDR1 and CDR2 are LGHDT and YNNKEL (reference sequence). This CDR3 contains 15 residues. CDR3 DNA sequence: TGTGCCAGCAGCCAAGGAATCAGTGCTAACTATGGCTACACCTTC. Residues: CASSQGISANYGYTF. The whole variable domain, filled in from reference TRBV3-1 and TRBJ1-2, reads DTAVSQTPKYLVTQMGNDKSIKCEQNLGHDTMYWYKQDSKKFLKIMFSYNNKELIINETVPNRFSPKSPDKAHLNLHINSLELGDSAVYFCASSQGISANYGYTFGSGTRLTVV.

This clonotype has more than one count but fewer than ten. This sequence joins TRBV6-1 and TRBJ2-6; no reliable D call. Germline CDR1 and CDR2: MNHNS and SASEGT. This CDR3 contains 17 residues. The V end was cut by 1 base, the J end by 4 bases, with 14 bases between. CDR3 DNA sequence: TGTGCCAGCAGTGAAGAGGCCTCCCCTTGGGGGGCCAACGTCCTGACTTTC. Its translation is CASSEEASPWGANVLTF.

This clonotype was recorded many times. The chain links TRBV10-3 to TRBJ1-1, with TRBD1 identical over 7 bases. The J segment lost 4 bases and the V segment lost 8 bases, leaving 10 bases of the junction unmatched. The length of the CDR3 is 14 residues. Germline-derived CDR1 and CDR2 are ENHRY and SYGVKD. This chain's CDR3 is CAIQGNRGGTEAFF. The CDR3 nucleotides read TGTGCCATCCAGGGGAACAGGGGAGGCACTGAAGCTTTCTTT.

This clonotype was observed at least ten times. The V and J genes are TRBV6-2 or TRBV6-3 and TRBJ2-7, with D perhaps TRBD1 (5 bases). V lost 7 bases and J lost 3, with 10 bases in between. The CDR3 has 12 amino acids. CDR1 MNHEY and CDR2 SVGEGT come from the germline V gene. The CDR3 region has the DNA TGTGCCAGCAAGGACACGCTCTACGAGCAGTACTTC. Protein: CASKDTLYEQYF.

This clonotype has just a few counts. The rearrangement joins TRBV10-3 to TRBJ2-3; TRBD2 is a possible D gene (5 bases). Trimming stripped 6 bases from V and 2 bases from J, with 6 bases between. Per the germline V gene, CDR1 is ENHRY and CDR2 is SYGVKD. This CDR3 comprises 12 residues. CDR3 DNA: TGTGCCATCAGGACTACCACAGATACGCAGTATTTT. It encodes CAIRTTTDTQYF.

This clonotype was picked up a small number of times. The rearrangement links TRBV28 to TRBJ1-3; TRBD1 matches at 7 bases. Germline V gives CDR1 MDHEN, CDR2 SYDVKM. The CDR3 covers 15 residues. V lost 3 bases, J lost 1 base, and 3 bases stayed unmatched. Here the CDR3 reads CASSFQGGSGNTIYF. The CDR3 DNA reads TGTGCCAGCAGTTTCCAGGGGGGGTCTGGAAACACCATATATTTT.

This clonotype came up a few times. V usage is TRBV11-1 and J usage is TRBJ1-4; a weak D match, TRBD1 (6 bases). V lost 2 bases and J 3 bases, leaving 22 bases between the germline ends. The CDR3 contains 19 residues. Germline loops: CDR1 SGHAT, CDR2 FQDESV (reference sequence). CDR3 in amino acids: CASSLPKTLQGVPNEKLFF. The CDR3, as DNA: TGTGCCAGCAGCTTACCGAAGACACTACAGGGAGTCCCTAATGAAAAACTGTTTTTT.

The chain recombines TRBV5-1 with TRBJ2-7, with a weak D call TRBD1 (5 bases). Trimming cost V 4 bases and J 6 bases, with 17 bases left between them. CDR3 size: 14 residues. Per the germline V gene, CDR1 is SGHRS and CDR2 is YFSETQ. In DNA form, the CDR3 reads TGCGCCAGCAGCCAATGGGCCGGTCAGGGCGAGCAGTACTTC. It is translated as CASSQWAGQGEQYF. Using reference TRBV5-1 and TRBJ2-7 for the parts outside the CDR3, the full variable domain is KAGVTQTPRYLIKTRGQQVTLSCSPISGHRSVSWYQQTPGQGLQFLFEYFSETQRNKGNFPGRFSGRQFSNSRSEMNVSTLELGDSALYLCASSQWAGQGEQYFGPGTRLTVT.